This T cell receptor beta chain emerged from a study of blood T cell repertoires in COVID-19 (dated by TCRdb to 2020 to 2021). In the study overall: The collaborator samples originated in the United States, Italy and Spain and spanned the acute and convalescent phases of COVID-19. The prospective study material was composed of cDNA or gDNA derived from T cells, B-cell-depleted T cells, or PBMCs. Deeply sampled blood TCRbeta repertoires from subjects exposed to, actively infected with, or recovered from COVID-19 were included in the dataset. The repertoires were released in a freely available public database meant as a resource for research on the immune response to SARS-CoV-2. The samples were drawn from the first 160 participants of the ongoing ImmuneRACE study and from roughly 1,300 subjects provided by 6 global collaborators. A de-identified subject ID, COVID-19 status, age in years and sex were almost always included in the sample metadata. HLA class I and class II types, where available, came from metadata supplied by the sample provider rather than from assay-based typing.

TCRbeta CDR3 regions were amplified from genomic DNA by means of the immunoSEQ Assay, a bias-controlled multiplex PCR. The authors' pipeline ran thus. Nucleated cell counts per sample were estimated from amplification of reference gene primers within the assay. To quantify the absolute abundance of each unique TCRbeta CDR3 rearrangement, sequence reads were collapsed and filtered. For each sample, productive Simpson clonality was calculated by taking the square root of Simpson's diversity index across productive rearrangements. The clones in this table, taken by TCRdb from immuneACCESS, are in-frame only. Not every clone is retained; where verified, under half of the shortfall comes from an unresolved V gene, and the cause of the rest is unknown. The V and J calls and the clone size are those of that table, but D and trimming were determined from the DNA. The sample table lists 150,000 to 200,000 clones, around 76% of them with a count of one. The ten largest clones take up approximately 9.1% of the sample.

As regards this clone: Its antigen remains unidentified. No base qualities exist here, and no much larger clone lies one base off it.

At the junction V is shortened by 2 bases and J by 3 bases, with 8 bases in between. From the germline V gene, CDR1 is KGHSY and CDR2 is FQNENV. Including the terminal cysteine and phenylalanine, the CDR3 comprises 13 residues. Only the CDR3 portion is preserved as DNA: 39 bases, with reading frame beginning at the first base. The study at large found these results: How much clinical and demographic metadata was included differed by source and by participant, and the metadata was provided uncurated.

Whole blood was collected in K2EDTA tubes by collaborating institutions according to the institutions' own protocols. For TCRbeta analysis, collaborators shipped samples in one of three forms: frozen whole blood, isolated PBMCs, or DNA extracted from either of those sample types. The clonotype originates from a woman between 70 and 85 years old with acute or convalescent COVID-19. Rearrangement joined TRBV16 to TRBJ2-7; no D gene call is confident. Sequences were obtained from peripheral blood. The DNA reads as follows: TGTGCCAGCAGCCAAAACGGTGACTACGAGCAGTACTTC. Translated, it gives CASSQNGDYEQYF.